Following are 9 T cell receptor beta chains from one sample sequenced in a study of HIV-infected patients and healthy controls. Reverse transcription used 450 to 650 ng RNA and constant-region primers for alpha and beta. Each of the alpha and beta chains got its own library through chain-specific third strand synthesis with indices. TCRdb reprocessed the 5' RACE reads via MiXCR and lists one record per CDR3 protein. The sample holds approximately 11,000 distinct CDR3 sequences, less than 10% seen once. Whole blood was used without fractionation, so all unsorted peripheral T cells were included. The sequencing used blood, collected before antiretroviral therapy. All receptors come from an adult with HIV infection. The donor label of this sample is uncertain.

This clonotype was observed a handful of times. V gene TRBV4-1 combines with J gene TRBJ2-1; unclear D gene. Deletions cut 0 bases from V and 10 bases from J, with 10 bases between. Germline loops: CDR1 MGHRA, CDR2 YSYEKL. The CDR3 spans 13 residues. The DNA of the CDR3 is TGCGCCAGCAGCCAAGAGCAGTCCAGGGAGCAGTTCTTC. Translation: CASSQEQSREQFF.

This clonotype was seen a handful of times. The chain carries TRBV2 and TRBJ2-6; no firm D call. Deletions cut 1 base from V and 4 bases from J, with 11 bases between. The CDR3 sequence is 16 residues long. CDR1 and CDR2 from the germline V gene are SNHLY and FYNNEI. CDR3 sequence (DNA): TGTGCCAGCAGTGAAGTACCGGGCCTAGGGGCCAACGTCCTGACTTTC. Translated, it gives CASSEVPGLGANVLTF.

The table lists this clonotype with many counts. CDR3 in DNA: TGTGCCTGGAGTGGGGGACAGGGTGCCTACAATGAGCAGTTCTTC. Translated: CAWSGGQGAYNEQFF. V and J are TRBV30 and TRBJ2-1, with 9 nucleotides matching TRBD1. This CDR3 spans 15 amino acids. Looked up from germline, CDR1 is GTSNPN and CDR2 is SVGIG (reference sequence). J gave up 2 bases and V 1 base, and 3 bases lay outside the gene matches. The entire variable domain, with the rest obtained from reference TRBV30 and TRBJ2-1, is as follows: SQTIHQWPATLVQPVGSPLSLECTVEGTSNPNLYWYRQAAGRGLQLLFYSVGIGQISSEVPQNLSASRPQDRQFILSSKKLLLSDSGFYLCAWSGGQGAYNEQFFGPGTRLTVL.

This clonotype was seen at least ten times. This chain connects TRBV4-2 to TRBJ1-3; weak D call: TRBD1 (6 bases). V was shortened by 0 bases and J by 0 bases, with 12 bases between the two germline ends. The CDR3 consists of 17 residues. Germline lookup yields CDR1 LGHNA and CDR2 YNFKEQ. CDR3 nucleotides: TGTGCCAGCAGCCAAGATGGACAGCTTCACTCTGGAAACACCATATATTTT. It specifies CASSQDGQLHSGNTIYF.

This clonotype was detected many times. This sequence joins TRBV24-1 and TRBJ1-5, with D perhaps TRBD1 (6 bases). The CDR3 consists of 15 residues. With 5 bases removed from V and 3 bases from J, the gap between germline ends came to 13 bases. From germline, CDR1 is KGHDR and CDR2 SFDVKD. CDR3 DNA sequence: TGTGCCACCAGTGCCGCAGGGGCGGACAATCAGCCCCAGCATTTT. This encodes CATSAAGADNQPQHF.

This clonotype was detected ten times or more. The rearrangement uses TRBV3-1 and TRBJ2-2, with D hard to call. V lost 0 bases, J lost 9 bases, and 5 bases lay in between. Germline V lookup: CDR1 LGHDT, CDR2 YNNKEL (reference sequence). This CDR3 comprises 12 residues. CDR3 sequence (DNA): TGTGCCAGCAGCCAAGACATTAGGGAGCTGTTTTTT. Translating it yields CASSQDIRELFF. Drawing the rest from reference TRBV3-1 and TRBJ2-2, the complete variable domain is DTAVSQTPKYLVTQMGNDKSIKCEQNLGHDTMYWYKQDSKKFLKIMFSYNNKELIINETVPNRFSPKSPDKAHLNLHINSLELGDSAVYFCASSQDIRELFFGEGSRLTVL.

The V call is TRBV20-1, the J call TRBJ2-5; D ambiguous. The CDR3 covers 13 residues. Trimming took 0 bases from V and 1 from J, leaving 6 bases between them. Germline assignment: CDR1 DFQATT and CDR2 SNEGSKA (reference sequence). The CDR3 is CSAREPPQETQYF. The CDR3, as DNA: TGCAGTGCTAGAGAACCCCCCCAAGAGACCCAGTACTTC.

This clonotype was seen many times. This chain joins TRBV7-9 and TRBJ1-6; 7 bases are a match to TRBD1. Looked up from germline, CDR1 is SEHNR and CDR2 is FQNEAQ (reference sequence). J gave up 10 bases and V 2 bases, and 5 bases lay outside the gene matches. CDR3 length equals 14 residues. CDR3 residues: CASSLLAGGSPLHF. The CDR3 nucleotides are TGTGCCAGCAGCTTATTGGCAGGGGGGTCACCCCTCCACTTT.

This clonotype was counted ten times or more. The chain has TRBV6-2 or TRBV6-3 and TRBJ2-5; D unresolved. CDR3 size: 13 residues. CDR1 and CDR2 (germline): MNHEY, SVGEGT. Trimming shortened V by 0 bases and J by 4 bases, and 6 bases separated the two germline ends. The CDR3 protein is CASSYSWGETQYF. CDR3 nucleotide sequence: TGTGCCAGCAGTTACTCGTGGGGAGAGACCCAGTACTTC.